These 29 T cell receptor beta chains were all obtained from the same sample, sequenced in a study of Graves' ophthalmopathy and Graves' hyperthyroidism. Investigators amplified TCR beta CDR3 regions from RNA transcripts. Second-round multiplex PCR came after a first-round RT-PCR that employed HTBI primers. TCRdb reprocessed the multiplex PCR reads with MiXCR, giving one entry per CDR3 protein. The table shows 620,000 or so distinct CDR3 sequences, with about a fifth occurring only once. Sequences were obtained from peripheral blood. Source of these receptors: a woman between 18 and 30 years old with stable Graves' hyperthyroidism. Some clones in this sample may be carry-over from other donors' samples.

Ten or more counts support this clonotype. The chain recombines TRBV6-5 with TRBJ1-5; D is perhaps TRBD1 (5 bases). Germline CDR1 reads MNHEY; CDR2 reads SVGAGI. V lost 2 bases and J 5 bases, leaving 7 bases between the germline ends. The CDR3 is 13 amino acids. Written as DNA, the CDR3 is TGTGCCAGCAGTTACGACAGCTATCAGCCCCAGCATTTT. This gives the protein CASSYDSYQPQHF.

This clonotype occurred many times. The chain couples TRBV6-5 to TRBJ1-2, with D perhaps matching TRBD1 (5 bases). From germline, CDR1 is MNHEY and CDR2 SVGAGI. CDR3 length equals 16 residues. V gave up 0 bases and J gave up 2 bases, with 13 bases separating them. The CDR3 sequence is CASSYSAGEENYGYTF. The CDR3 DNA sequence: TGTGCCAGCAGTTACTCCGCGGGGGAAGAGAACTATGGCTACACCTTC.

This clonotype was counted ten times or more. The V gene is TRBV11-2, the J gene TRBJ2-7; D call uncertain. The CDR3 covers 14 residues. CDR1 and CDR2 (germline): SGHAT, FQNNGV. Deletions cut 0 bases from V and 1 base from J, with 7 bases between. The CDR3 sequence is CASSLDVPSYEQYF. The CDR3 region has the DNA TGTGCCAGCAGCTTAGATGTCCCGTCCTACGAGCAGTACTTC.

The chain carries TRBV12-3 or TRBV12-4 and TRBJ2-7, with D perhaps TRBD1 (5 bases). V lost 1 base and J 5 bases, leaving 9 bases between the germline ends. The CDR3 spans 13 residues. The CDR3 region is CASSLGQINEQYF. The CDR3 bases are TGTGCCAGCAGTTTAGGACAGATTAACGAGCAGTACTTC.

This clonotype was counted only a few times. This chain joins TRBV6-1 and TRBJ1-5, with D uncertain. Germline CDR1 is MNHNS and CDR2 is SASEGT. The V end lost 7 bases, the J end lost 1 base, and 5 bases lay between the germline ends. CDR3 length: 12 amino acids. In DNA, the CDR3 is TGTGCCAGCACCCAGAGCAATCAGCCCCAGCATTTT. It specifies CASTQSNQPQHF.

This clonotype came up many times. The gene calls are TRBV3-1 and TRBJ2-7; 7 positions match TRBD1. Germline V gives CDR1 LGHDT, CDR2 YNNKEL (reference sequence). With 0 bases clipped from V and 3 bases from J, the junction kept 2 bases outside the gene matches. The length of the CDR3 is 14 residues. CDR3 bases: TGTGCCAGCAGCCAAGACGACAGGGTCTACGAGCAGTACTTC. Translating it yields CASSQDDRVYEQYF.

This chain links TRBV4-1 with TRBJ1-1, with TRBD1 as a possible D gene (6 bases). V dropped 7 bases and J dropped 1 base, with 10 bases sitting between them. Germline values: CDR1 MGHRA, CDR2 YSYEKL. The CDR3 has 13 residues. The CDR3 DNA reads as TGCGCCAGCAAGACAGGAGGGAACACTGAAGCTTTCTTT. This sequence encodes CASKTGGNTEAFF.

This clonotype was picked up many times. CDR3: CSASVRGRTGELFF. The CDR3 DNA sequence: TGCAGTGCTAGTGTTAGGGGGCGAACCGGGGAGCTGTTTTTT. The chain recombines TRBV20-1 with TRBJ2-2; 7 bases are shared with TRBD1. The trim removed 3 bases at V and 5 bases at J, leaving 6 bases unmatched. Looked up from germline, CDR1 is DFQATT and CDR2 is SNEGSKA (reference sequence). The CDR3 covers 14 residues.

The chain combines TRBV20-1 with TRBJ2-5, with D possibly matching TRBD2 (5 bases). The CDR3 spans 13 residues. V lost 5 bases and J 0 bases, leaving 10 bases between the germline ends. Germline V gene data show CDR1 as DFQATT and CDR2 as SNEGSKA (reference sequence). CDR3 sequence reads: CSALGGNQETQYF. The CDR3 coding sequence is TGCAGTGCTCTTGGAGGCAACCAAGAGACCCAGTACTTC.

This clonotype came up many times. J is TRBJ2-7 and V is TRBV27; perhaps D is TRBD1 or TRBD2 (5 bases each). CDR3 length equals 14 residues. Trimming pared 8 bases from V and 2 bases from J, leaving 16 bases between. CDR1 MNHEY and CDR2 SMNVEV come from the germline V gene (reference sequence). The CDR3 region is CASRRDPGTYEQYF. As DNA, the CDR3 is TGTGCCAGCCGCAGGGACCCGGGGACCTACGAGCAGTACTTC.

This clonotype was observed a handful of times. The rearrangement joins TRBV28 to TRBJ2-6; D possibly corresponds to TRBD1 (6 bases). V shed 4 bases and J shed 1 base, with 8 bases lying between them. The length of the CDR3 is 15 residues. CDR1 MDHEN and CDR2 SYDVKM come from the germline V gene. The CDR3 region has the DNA TGTGCCAGCAGTTGGGGGCGATCTGGGGCCAACGTCCTGACTTTC. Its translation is CASSWGRSGANVLTF.

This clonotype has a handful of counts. For the CDR3, the DNA is TGTGCCAGCAGCCTCACCGGGACAGACCTCTACGAGCAGTACTTC. Translation gives CASSLTGTDLYEQYF. V gene TRBV11-1 combines with J gene TRBJ2-7; 7 positions agree with TRBD1. This CDR3 has 15 amino acids. V lost 5 bases, J lost 3 bases, and 10 bases stayed unmatched. Germline loops: CDR1 SGHAT, CDR2 FQDESV (reference sequence). Filled out from reference TRBV11-1 and TRBJ2-7, the complete variable domain reads EAEVAQSPRYKITEKSQAVAFWCDPISGHATLYWYRQILGQGPELLVQFQDESVVDDSQLPKDRFSAERLKGVDSTLKIQPAELGDSAMYLCASSLTGTDLYEQYFGPGTRLTVT.

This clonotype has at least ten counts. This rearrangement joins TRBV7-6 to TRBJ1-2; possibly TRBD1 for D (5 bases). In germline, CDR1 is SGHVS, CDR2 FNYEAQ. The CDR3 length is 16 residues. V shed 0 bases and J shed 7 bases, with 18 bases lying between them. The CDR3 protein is CASSLAPNPRGGGYTF. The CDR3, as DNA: TGTGCCAGCAGCTTAGCGCCCAACCCCCGGGGGGGTGGCTACACCTTC.

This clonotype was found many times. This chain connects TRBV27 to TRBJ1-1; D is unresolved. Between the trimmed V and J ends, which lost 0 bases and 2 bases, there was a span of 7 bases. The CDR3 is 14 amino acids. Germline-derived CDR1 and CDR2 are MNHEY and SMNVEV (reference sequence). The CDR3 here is CASSLSRKNTEAFF. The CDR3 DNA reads TGTGCCAGCAGTTTATCTAGGAAAAACACTGAAGCTTTCTTT.

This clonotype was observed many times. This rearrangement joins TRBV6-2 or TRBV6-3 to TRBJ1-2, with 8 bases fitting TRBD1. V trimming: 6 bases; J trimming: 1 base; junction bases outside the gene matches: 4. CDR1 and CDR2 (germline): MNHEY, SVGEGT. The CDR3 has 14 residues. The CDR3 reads CASSGQGLNYGYTF. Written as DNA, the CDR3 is TGTGCCAGCAGCGGACAGGGACTTAACTATGGCTACACCTTC.

CDR3 nucleotide sequence: TGTGCCAGCAGTTACTGGCAGTTCACTGAAGCTTTCTTT. Translated, it gives CASSYWQFTEAFF. The rearrangement uses TRBV6-5 and TRBJ1-1; D remains ambiguous. The CDR3 contains 13 residues. V was clipped by 1 base and J by 4 bases, with 7 bases between them. Germline V gene data show CDR1 as MNHEY and CDR2 as SVGAGI.

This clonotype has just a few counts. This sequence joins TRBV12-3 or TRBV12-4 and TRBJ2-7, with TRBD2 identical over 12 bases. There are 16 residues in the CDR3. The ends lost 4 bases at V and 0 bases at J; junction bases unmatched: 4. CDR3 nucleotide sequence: TGTGCCAGCAGTTGGACTAGCGGGGCTAGCTCCTACGAGCAGTACTTC. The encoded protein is CASSWTSGASSYEQYF.

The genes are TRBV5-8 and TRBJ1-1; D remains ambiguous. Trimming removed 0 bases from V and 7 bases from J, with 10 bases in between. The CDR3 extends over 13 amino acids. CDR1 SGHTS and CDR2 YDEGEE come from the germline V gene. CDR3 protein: CASSLVNIREAFF. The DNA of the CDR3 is TGTGCCAGCAGCTTGGTAAATATACGTGAAGCTTTCTTT.

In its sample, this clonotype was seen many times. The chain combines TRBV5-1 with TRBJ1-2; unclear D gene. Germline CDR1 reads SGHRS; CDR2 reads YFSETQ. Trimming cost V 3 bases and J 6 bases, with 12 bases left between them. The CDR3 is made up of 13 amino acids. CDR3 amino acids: CASSSGGRDGYTF. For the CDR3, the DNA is TGCGCCAGCAGCTCTGGAGGGCGGGATGGCTACACCTTC.

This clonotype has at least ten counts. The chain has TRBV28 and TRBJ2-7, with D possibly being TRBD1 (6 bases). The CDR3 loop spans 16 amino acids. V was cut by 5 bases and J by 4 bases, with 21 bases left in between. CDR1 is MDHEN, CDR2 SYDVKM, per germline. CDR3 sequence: CASSVYKGTRGYEQYF. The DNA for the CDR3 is TGTGCCAGCAGTGTTTACAAAGGGACAAGGGGTTACGAGCAGTACTTC.

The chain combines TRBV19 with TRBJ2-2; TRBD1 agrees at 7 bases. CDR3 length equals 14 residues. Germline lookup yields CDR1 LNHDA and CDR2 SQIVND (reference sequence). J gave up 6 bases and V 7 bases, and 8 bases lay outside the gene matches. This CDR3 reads CASNPTGYPGELFF. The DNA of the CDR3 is TGTGCCAGTAATCCGACAGGGTATCCCGGGGAGCTGTTTTTT.

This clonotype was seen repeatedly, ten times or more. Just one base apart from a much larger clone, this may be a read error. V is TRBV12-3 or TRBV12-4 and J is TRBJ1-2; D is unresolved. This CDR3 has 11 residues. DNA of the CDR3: TGTGCCGGCAGTTACAAGGTGGGCTACACCTTC. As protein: CAGSYKVGYTF.

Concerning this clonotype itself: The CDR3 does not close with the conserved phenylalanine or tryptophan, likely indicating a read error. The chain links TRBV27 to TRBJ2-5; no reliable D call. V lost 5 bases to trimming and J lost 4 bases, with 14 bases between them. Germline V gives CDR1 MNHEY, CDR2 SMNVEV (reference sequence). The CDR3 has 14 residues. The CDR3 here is CASSEVRARETQYS. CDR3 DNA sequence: TGTGCCAGCAGTGAAGTCCGGGCGCGAGAGACCCAGTACTCC.

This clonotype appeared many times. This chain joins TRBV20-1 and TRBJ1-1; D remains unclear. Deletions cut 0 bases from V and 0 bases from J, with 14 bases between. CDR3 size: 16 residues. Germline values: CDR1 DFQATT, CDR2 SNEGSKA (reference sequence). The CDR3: CSARDFGISMNTEAFF. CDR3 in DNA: TGCAGTGCTAGAGATTTTGGGATCAGCATGAACACTGAAGCTTTCTTT.

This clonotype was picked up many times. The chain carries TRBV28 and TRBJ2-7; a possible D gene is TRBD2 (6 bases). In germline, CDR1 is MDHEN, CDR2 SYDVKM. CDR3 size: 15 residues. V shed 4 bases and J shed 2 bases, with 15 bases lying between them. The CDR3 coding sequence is TGTGCCAGCAGTTGGGTGGGCGGGACCACCTACGAGCAGTACTTC. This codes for CASSWVGGTTYEQYF.

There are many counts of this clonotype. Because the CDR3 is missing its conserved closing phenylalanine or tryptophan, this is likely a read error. In DNA form, the CDR3 reads TGTGCCAGCAGCTTTCTGGGACACCAAGAGACCCAGTACCTC. Its translation is CASSFLGHQETQYL. The chain joins TRBV7-9 to TRBJ2-5; either TRBD1 or TRBD2 may fit D (5 bases each). Looked up from germline, CDR1 is SEHNR and CDR2 is FQNEAQ (reference sequence). The CDR3 spans 14 residues. V was clipped by 3 bases and J by 0 bases, with 8 bases between them.

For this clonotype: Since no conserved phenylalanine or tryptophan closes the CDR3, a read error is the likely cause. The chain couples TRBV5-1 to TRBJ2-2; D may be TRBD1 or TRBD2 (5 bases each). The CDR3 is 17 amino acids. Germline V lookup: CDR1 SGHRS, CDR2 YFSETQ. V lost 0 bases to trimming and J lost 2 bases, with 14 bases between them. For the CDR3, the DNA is TGCGCCAGCAGCTTGGCCTTGGGCAGGGACAACACCGGGGAGCTGTTTTTA. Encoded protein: CASSLALGRDNTGELFL.

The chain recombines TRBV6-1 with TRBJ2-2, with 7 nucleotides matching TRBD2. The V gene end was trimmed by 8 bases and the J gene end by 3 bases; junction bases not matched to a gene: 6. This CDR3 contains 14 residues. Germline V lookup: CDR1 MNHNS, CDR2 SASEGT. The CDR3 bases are TGTGCCAGCGTCCGGGAGGCTTACACCGGGGAGCTGTTTTTT. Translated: CASVREAYTGELFF.

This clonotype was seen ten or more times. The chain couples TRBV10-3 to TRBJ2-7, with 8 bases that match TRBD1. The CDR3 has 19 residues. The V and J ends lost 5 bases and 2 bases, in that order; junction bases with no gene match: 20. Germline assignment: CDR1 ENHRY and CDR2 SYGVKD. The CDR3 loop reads CAISPVGTGYQGATYEQYF. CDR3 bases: TGTGCCATCAGTCCTGTGGGGACAGGTTACCAGGGGGCTACCTACGAGCAGTACTTC.